The present TCR beta chain was sequenced within a study of cytomegalovirus exposure and HLA in healthy donors. This clone was counted only a few times. It was with 60 Vbeta and 13 Jbeta primers that the PCR ran. Profiling relied on immunoSEQ multiplex PCR, and the TCRdb table lists in-frame clones only, not all of them. The table records about 150,000 clones, approximately 80% of them present only once. Trimming took 0 bases from V and 9 from J, leaving 11 bases between them. Germline V CDR1 and CDR2: SNHLY, FYNNEI. CDR3 length equals 13 residues. This sequence originates from a woman in her thirties or forties in good health and CMV-seropositive. The chain is built from TRBV2 and TRBJ2-5; D call uncertain. The sequencing input was PBMCs. The CDR3 is CASSEALTSPQYF. For the CDR3, the DNA is TGTGCCAGCAGTGAAGCGCTTACATCCCCCCAGTACTTC.